This T cell receptor beta chain was found in a study of technical replicates of blood from a few donors. The sample holds one count of this clone. Unmatched junction bases numbered 11, after V lost 3 bases and J lost 1 base. Germline V gives CDR1 ENHRY, CDR2 SYGVKD. This CDR3 is built from 17 residues. Assay: immunoSEQ multiplex PCR; the TCRdb copy retains only in-frame clones and omits some. This sample carries tens of thousands of clones, 95% to 97% of them seen once, and the ten largest clones take around 0.3%. The chain couples TRBV10-3 to TRBJ1-2; TRBD1 matches at 7 bases. Sequencing was performed on T cells isolated from PBMCs. This sequence originates from a human donor in good health. The CDR3 region is CAISDEGAVRYNYGYTF. CDR3 in DNA: TGTGCCATCAGTGACGAGGGGGCTGTGAGGTATAACTATGGCTACACCTTC.